A selection of T cell receptor beta chains follows, all from one sample in a study of regulatory T cells. Only in-frame clones appear in the TCRdb table, and some are missing; sequencing was by immunoSEQ multiplex PCR. The data contain about 28,000 clones, 92% of them singletons. Sequencing used conventional CD4+ T cells sorted from blood. The receptors shown here come from a person aged 18 to 30 with CD3G deficiency. Both conserved end residues are part of each CDR3. The D gene is left open where the match is weak. Clone sizes are given selectively: once, few, many, or a class where the clone is expanded.

v_call	j_call	d_call	clone_size	cdr3_nt	cdr3_aa
TRBV28	TRBJ1-5	-	-	TGTGCCAGCAGTTTAGGGTTGAGAAGGGGGGTAAAAAATCAGCCCCAGCATTTT	CASSLGLRRGVKNQPQHF
TRBV7-9	TRBJ2-2	-	once	TGTGCCAGCAGCCCCGGCCGACATGGAGGGATGGCCGGGGAGCTGTTTTTT	CASSPGRHGGMAGELFF
TRBV5-6	TRBJ2-3	-	-	TGTGCCAGCAGCCCCTCCGCCACCCCCCCATTCACAGATACGCAGTATTTT	CASSPSATPPFTDTQYF
TRBV5-1	TRBJ2-3	TRBD2	-	TGCGCCAGCAGCTTGGGGACTAGCGGGAGTAATACGCAGTATTTT	CASSLGTSGSNTQYF
TRBV4-1	TRBJ2-7	-	-	TGCGCCAGCAGCTTAACAGGTGTCCTAGGGTCCTACGAGCAGTACTTC	CASSLTGVLGSYEQYF
TRBV11-1	TRBJ2-7	-	-	TGTGCCAGCAGCTTCTCCTCAGGGGCCTACGAGCAGTACTTC	CASSFSSGAYEQYF
TRBV5-1	TRBJ2-1	TRBD2	-	TGCGCCAGCAGCCCGGGACTAGCGGATTACAATGAGCAGTTCTTC	CASSPGLADYNEQFF
TRBV15	TRBJ1-6	-	-	TGTGCCACCGGCTTCGGGGTTTTTAATTCACCCCTCCACTTT	CATGFGVFNSPLHF
TRBV11-2	TRBJ2-3	-	-	TGTGCCAGCAGCTTAGTGGGCGTGGGACCAAGCACAGATACGCAGTATTTT	CASSLVGVGPSTDTQYF
TRBV5-1	TRBJ2-3	TRBD1	-	TGCGCCAGCAGCCAGGGGACAGCCACAGATACGCAGTATTTT	CASSQGTATDTQYF
TRBV5-5	TRBJ2-2	-	-	TGTGCCAGCAGCAATTACAGGGACACCGGGGAGCTGTTTTTT	CASSNYRDTGELFF
TRBV18	TRBJ2-7	TRBD2	-	TGTGCCAGCTCATCGACAGCGGGACTCCTCCGGGAGCAGTACTTC	CASSSTAGLLREQYF
TRBV7-3	TRBJ2-3	-	-	TGTGCCAGCAGCTTCTACCCCACAGATACGCAGTATTTT	CASSFYPTDTQYF
TRBV5-1	TRBJ2-7	-	-	TGCGCCAGCAGCTTGGCCGGACAACACTACGAGCAGTACTTC	CASSLAGQHYEQYF
TRBV19	TRBJ1-2	-	-	TGTGCCAGTCAGGACCGCGCAGGGAGCGGCTATGGCTACACCTTC	CASQDRAGSGYGYTF
TRBV7-9	TRBJ2-1	-	-	TGTGCCAGCAGTTACGACGGGAATGAGCAGTTCTTC	CASSYDGNEQFF
TRBV20-1	TRBJ2-3	-	-	TGCAGTGTACGGGCGTTAGATACGCAGTATTTT	CSVRALDTQYF